This T cell receptor (beta chain) emerged from a study of blood T cell repertoires in COVID-19. This clone is a singleton in its sample. The data were produced by immunoSEQ multiplex PCR, yet TCRdb's version contains in-frame clones alone and is incomplete. The repertoire holds about 200,000 clones, 82% seen once, with more than 4.5% in the top ten. V shed 4 bases and J shed 1 base, with 16 bases lying between them. From germline, CDR1 is MNHEY and CDR2 SMNVEV (reference sequence). The CDR3 consists of 17 residues. Across over 20 US areas, participants ranged in age from roughly 18 to 95 years. The chain carries TRBV27 and TRBJ2-2; no firm D call. This TCR was recovered from a woman in her sixties or seventies with acute COVID-19. Sequencing input: PBMCs or T cells enriched from blood (not recorded which). The CDR3 loop is CASSSRVYFENTGELFF. The CDR3 bases are TGTGCCAGCAGTTCTCGGGTCTATTTCGAGAACACCGGGGAGCTGTTTTTT.